The T cell receptor beta chain described here comes from a study of CD8 T cells in Susac syndrome. Whole-study findings and limits: It was acknowledged by the study that relatively few individuals were included in its TCR sequencing and HLA analysis.

Remarks on this clonotype: Its target is not known.

A quantity of about 0.5 to 1 ug RNA underwent reverse transcription using random hexamers. Amplification of the TCR beta CDR3 was carried out by immunoSEQ multiplex PCR, which spanned a total of 54 Vbeta and 13 Jbeta segments. One entry per CDR3 protein results from TCRdb running MiXCR on the immunoSEQ multiplex PCR reads. The sample has roughly 180,000 distinct CDR3 sequences, about 94% seen once. From blood CD8+ and CD4+ T cells, the TCR beta chain was sequenced. TEMRA cells were FACS-enriched, with CD8+ and CD4+ T cells isolated negatively. Trimming took off 5 bases at V and 0 bases at J, with 17 bases between the two ends. Germline-derived CDR1 and CDR2 are DFQATT and SNEGSKA (reference sequence). The CDR3 extends over 15 amino acids.

This receptor was taken from a human donor in good health. The sample was CD4+ T cells from PBMCs. The V gene is TRBV20-1, the J gene TRBJ2-7; D could derive from TRBD1 or TRBD2 (5 bases each). The CDR3 loop is CSAFTRGASSYEQYF. DNA for the CDR3: TGCAGTGCTTTTACTAGGGGCGCTAGCTCCTACGAGCAGTACTTC.